This TCR beta chain was retrieved from a study of T cell repertoires in cytomegalovirus infection (dated by TCRdb to about 2019). About the full investigation: Alongside well-studied HLA-B-restricted epitopes, the peptide stimulations were aimed at recently identified HLA-C-restricted CMV epitopes, whose presentation resists viral immunomodulation. Donor HLA type was relevant to the analysis, because carriage of CMV infection together with the matching HLA type was indicated by public TCR beta signatures.

The sequencer was an Illumina HiSeq 1500. Clones were called with MiXCR by TCRdb after fastp trimmed the public reads at Q25, and only in-frame beta chains were retained. CDR3 protein sequences are deduplicated, and each keeps its most common genes and DNA. The sample profile shows 340,000 or so distinct CDR3 sequences; 20% to 30% of them were found once. Together, the top ten hold about 14% of the sample. Here is what the overall study found, with its caveats: In both this cohort and an independent roughly 350-donor cohort, the cumulative frequency of public TCR beta family members distinguished carriers of CMV infection plus the relevant HLA type. The ex vivo response was dominated by HLA-C-restricted CMV-specific TCR beta clonotypes, which also provided the single most frequent clonotype in two of eight donors.

This clonotype was found many times. The antigen this receptor binds is unknown. One end of the junction is discordant with germline, which a read error may explain. The sample's treatment or condition, from its label and the paper: in vitro stimulation with specific CMV peptide epitopes to enrich CMV-specific T cells. This clonotype originated in a human donor in good health (CMV status not recorded). Some clones in this sample may be carry-over from other donors' samples. The sequences come from cultured PBMCs, collected from culture after CMV antigen stimulation.

The DNA is TGTGCCAGCAGTCTATGGACAGACTACAATGAGCAGTTCTTC. It translates as CASSLWTDYNEQFF. This sequence uses TRBV28 and TRBJ2-1; the D region possibly corresponds to TRBD1 (6 bases align). CDR1 and CDR2 (MDHEN, SYDVKM) derive from the germline V gene. The cysteine opens and the phenylalanine closes a CDR3 of 14 amino acids. Only the CDR3 DNA stays, 42 bases, in frame from base 1.